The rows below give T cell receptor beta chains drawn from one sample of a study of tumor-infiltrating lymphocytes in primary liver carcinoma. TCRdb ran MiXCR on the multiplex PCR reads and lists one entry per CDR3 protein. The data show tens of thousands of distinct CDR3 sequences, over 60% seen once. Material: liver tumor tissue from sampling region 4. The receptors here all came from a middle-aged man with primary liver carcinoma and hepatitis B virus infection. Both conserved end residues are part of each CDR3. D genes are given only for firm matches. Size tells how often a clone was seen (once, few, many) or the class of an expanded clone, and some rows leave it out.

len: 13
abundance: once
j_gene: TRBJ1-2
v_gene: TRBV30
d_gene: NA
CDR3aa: CAWCYPIYCGYTF
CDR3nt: TGTGCCTGGTGTTACCCCATATACTGTGGCTACACCTTC

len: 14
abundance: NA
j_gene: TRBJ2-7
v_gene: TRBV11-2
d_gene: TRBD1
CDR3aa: CARSRTGGSYEHCF
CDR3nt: TGTGCCAGGAGCCGGACAGGGGGCTCCTACGAGCACTGCTTC

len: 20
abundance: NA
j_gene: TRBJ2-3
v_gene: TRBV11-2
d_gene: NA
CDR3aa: CGSSPDGPLQIARSTDTQYF
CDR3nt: TGTGGCAGCAGCCCCGATGGCCCCCTGCAGATAGCGAGAAGCACAGATACGCAGTATTTT

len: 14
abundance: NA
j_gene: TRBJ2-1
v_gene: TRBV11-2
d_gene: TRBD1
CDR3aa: CASSGTGAKDEQFF
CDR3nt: TGTGCCAGCTCCGGGACAGGGGCTAAAGATGAGCAGTTCTTC

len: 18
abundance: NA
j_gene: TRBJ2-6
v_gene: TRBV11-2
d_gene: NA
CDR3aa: CASSRRTGFVSRANVLTF
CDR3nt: TGTGCCAGCAGCCGACGTACAGGGTTTGTGTCTCGGGCCAACGTCCTGACTTTC

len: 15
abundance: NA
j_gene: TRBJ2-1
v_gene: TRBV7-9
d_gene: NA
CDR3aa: CASSLESNFYNEQFF
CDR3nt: TGTGCCAGCAGCTTAGAGTCGAACTTCTACAATGAGCAGTTCTTC

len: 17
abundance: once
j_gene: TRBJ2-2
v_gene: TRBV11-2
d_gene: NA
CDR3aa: CPSSLALGGANAGELFF
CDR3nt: TGTCCCAGCAGTTTAGCATTAGGAGGGGCGAACGCTGGGGAGCTGTTTTTT

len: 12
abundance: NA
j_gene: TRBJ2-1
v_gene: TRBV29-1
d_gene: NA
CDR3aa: CSACPGGNEKFF
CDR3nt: TGCAGCGCCTGCCCAGGGGGGAATGAGAAGTTTTTC

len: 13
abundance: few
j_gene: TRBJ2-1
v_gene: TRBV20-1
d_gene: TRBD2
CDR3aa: CSLSSGPFNEQFF
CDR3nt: TGCAGTCTTTCTAGCGGGCCCTTCAATGAGCAGTTCTTC

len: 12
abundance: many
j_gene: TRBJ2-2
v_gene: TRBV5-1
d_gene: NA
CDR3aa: CASSKQGRELFF
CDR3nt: TGCGCCAGCAGCAAACAGGGCAGGGAGCTGTTTTTT

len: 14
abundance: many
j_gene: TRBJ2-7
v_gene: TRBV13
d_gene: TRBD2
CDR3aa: CASSLAGDSYEQYF
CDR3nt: TGTGCCAGCAGCTTGGCGGGAGACTCCTACGAGCAGTACTTC

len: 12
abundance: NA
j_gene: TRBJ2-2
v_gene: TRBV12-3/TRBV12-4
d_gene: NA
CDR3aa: CASVRLVAGELF
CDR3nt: TGTGCCAGCGTCCGACTAGTGGCCGGGGAGCTATTT

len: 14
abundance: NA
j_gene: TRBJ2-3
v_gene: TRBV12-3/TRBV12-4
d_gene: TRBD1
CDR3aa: CASSGTGSNQPQYF
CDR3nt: TGTGCCAGCAGTGGGACAGGGAGCAATCAGCCCCAGTATTTT

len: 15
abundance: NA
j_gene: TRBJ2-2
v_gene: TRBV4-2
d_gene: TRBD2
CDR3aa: CAIKGTSGTIRELFF
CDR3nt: TGTGCCATCAAAGGGACTAGCGGGACCATCAGGGAGCTGTTTTTT

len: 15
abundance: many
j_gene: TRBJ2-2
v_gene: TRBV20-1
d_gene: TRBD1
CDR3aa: CSASPQGANTGELFF
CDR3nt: TGCAGTGCTTCCCCGCAGGGGGCGAACACCGGGGAGCTGTTTTTT

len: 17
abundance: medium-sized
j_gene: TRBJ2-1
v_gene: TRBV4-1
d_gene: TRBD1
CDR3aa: CASSQGTGRSSYNEQFF
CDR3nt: TGCGCCAGCAGCCAGGGGACAGGGAGGAGCTCCTACAATGAGCAGTTCTTC

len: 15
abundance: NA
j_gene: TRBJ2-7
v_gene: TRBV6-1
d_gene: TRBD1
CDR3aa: CGSRGGQGSSYEQYF
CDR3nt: TGTGGTAGCAGAGGGGGACAGGGGAGCTCCTACGAGCAGTACTTC

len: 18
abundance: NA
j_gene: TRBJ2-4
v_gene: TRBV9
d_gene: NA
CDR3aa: CASSPPDGQGRAKNILYF
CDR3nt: TGTGCCAGCAGCCCCCCGGATGGTCAGGGGAGAGCCAAAAACATTCTGTACTTC

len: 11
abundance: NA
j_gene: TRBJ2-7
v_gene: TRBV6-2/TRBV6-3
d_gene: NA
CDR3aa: CTSRAINEQYF
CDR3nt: TGTACCAGCAGGGCTATCAACGAGCAGTACTTC

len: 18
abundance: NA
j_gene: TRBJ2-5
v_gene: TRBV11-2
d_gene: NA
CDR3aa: CDSILARLALGKKETQNF
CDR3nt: TGTGACAGCATCTTAGCGAGGCTAGCCCTGGGAAAAAAAGAGACCCAGAACTTC

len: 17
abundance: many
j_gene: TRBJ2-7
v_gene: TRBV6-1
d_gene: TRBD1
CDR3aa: CASAQGAQRALPYEQYF
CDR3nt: TGTGCCAGCGCACAGGGGGCGCAGAGGGCCTTGCCCTACGAGCAGTACTTC

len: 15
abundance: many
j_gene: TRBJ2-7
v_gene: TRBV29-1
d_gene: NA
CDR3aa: CSVEDPGGSSYEQYF
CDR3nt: TGCAGCGTTGAAGATCCAGGAGGGAGCTCCTACGAGCAGTACTTC

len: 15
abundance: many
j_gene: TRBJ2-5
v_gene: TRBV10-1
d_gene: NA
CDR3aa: CASSEGRALGETQYF
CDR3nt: TGCGCCAGCAGTGAGGGCAGGGCATTAGGGGAGACCCAGTACTTC

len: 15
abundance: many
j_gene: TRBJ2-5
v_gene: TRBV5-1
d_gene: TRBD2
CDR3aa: CASSLSAGGAKTQYF
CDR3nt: TGCGCCAGCAGCTTGTCGGCGGGAGGTGCGAAGACCCAGTACTTC

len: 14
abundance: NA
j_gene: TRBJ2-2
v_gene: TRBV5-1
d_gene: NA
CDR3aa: CASSLGSYNGELFF
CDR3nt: TGCGCCAGCAGCTTGGGGTCTTACAACGGGGAGCTCTTTTTT

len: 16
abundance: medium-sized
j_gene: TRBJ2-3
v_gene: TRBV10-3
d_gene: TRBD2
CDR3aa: CAIRHTSGASTDTQYF
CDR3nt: TGTGCCATCAGGCACACTAGCGGGGCTAGCACAGATACGCAGTATTTT

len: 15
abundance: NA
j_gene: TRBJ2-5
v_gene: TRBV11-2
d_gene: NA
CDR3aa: CASSFDWNQRETQCF
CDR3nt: TGTGCTAGCAGCTTCGACTGGAATCAGAGGGAGACCCAGTGCTTC

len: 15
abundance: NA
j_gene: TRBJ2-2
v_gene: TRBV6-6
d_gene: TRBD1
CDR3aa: CARSIQGASTGELFF
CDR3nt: TGTGCCAGGAGTATACAGGGGGCGAGCACAGGGGAGCTGTTTTTT

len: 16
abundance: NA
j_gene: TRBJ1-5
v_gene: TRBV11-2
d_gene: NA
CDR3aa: CASSRAGGHSNQPQHF
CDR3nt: TGTGCCAGCAGCCGGGCGGGGGGACATAGCAATCAGCCCCAGCATTTT

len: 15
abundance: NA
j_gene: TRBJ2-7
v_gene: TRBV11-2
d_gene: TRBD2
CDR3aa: CASSLGLGGSYEQYF
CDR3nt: TGTGCTAGCAGCTTAGGACTAGGAGGGTCCTACGAGCAGTACTTC

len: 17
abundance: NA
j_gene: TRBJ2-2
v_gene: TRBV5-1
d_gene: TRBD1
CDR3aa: CASSLVGTGEGTGELFF
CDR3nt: TGCGCCAGCAGCTTGGTGGGGACAGGAGAGGGCACCGGGGAGCTGTTTTTT

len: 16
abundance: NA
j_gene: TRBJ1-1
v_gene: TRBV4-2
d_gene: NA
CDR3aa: CASSQDGQWMNIEAFF
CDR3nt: TGTGCCAGCAGCCAAGACGGACAGTGGATGAACATTGAAGCTTTCTTT

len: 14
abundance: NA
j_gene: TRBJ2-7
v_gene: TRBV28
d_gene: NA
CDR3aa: CASSFLAGGYEQHF
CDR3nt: TGTGCCAGCAGTTTTCTCGCTGGGGGGTACGAGCAGCACTTC